One sample yielded the 7 T cell receptor beta chains listed below, sequenced in a study of cytotoxic CD8 clonotypes in ibrutinib-treated CLL. Only in-frame clones appear in the TCRdb table, and some are missing; sequencing was by immunoSEQ multiplex PCR. Of roughly 180,000 clones listed, 84% were seen once; the top ten hold around 4.5%. The starting material was PBMCs, obtained after 24 months of ibrutinib treatment. These receptors were taken from a human donor with chronic lymphocytic leukemia.

CDR3 protein: CASSERQGMNTEAFF. For the CDR3, the DNA is TGTGCCAGCAGTGAGCGACAGGGCATGAACACTGAAGCTTTCTTT. The chain uses TRBV6-6 and TRBJ1-1; 7 positions match TRBD1. With 5 bases clipped from V and 0 bases from J, the junction kept 6 bases outside the gene matches. This CDR3 is built from 15 residues. Germline CDR1 and CDR2: MNHNY and SVGAGI (reference sequence).

V usage is TRBV29-1 and J usage is TRBJ1-1; a weak D match, TRBD1 (5 bases). From germline, CDR1 is SQVTM and CDR2 ANQGSEA. V lost 8 bases, J lost 3 bases, and 25 bases lay in between. The CDR3 length is 16 residues. This CDR3 reads CSTRDSRPPTDTEAFF. CDR3 coding DNA: TGCAGCACCCGGGACTCCCGCCCCCCCACGGACACTGAAGCTTTCTTT.

The chain has TRBV9 and TRBJ1-3; maybe TRBD1 (6 bases). This CDR3 region has 14 residues. Germline V gene lookup returns CDR1 SGDLS and CDR2 YYNGEE. The germline V and J ends were trimmed by 4 bases and 4 bases, with 12 bases remaining between them. DNA of the CDR3: TGTGCCAGCAGCCCAGGGGTGTACGGAAACACCATATATTTT. It translates to CASSPGVYGNTIYF.

The chain employs TRBV27 and TRBJ1-1, with a tentative D call TRBD1 (5 bases). Per the germline V gene, CDR1 is MNHEY and CDR2 is SMNVEV (reference sequence). V was pared by 2 bases and J by 4 bases, with 11 bases between. This CDR3 has 14 amino acids. CDR3 nucleotide sequence: TGTGCCAGCAGTTTACGAGGGGATAGCACTGAAGCTTTCTTT. Translated: CASSLRGDSTEAFF.

This chain connects TRBV27 to TRBJ2-7, with TRBD1 matching over 12 bases. J lost 3 bases, V lost 6 bases, and 3 bases had no gene match. CDR1 and CDR2 (germline): MNHEY, SMNVEV (reference sequence). This CDR3 spans 14 amino acids. CDR3 sequence: CASRRDRGHYEQYF. The DNA for the CDR3 is TGTGCCAGCAGGAGGGACAGGGGGCACTACGAGCAGTACTTC.

This clone has a single count. Here the CDR3 DNA reads TGTGCCAGCAGCCGATGGGGGACAGGGGTTACTGAAGCTTTCTTT. Residues: CASSRWGTGVTEAFF. The chain links TRBV5-6 to TRBJ1-1; 10 nucleotides line up with TRBD1. CDR3 length equals 15 residues. CDR1 is SGHDT and CDR2 is YYEEEE in the germline V gene. The V segment lost 4 bases and the J segment 5 bases; nucleotides outside the gene matches: 8.

This clone is a singleton in its sample. This chain links TRBV7-2 with TRBJ2-7, with 9 nucleotides matching TRBD1. The J segment lost 5 bases and the V segment lost 5 bases, leaving 13 bases of the junction unmatched. This CDR3 region has 16 residues. Germline V gene sequence: CDR1 SGHTA, CDR2 FQGNSA. The CDR3 DNA follows: TGTGCCAGCAGCCCTTATACCGGGACAGGGTACGACGAGCAGTACTTC. It translates to CASSPYTGTGYDEQYF.